The 32 T cell receptor beta chains reported below all come from one sample, sequenced in a study of blood T cell repertoires in COVID-19. Libraries were prepared by immunoSEQ multiplex PCR; TCRdb keeps only in-frame clonotypes and omits some of them. Seen here are under 300,000 clones, approximately 86% observed once, and the top ten hold around 3.6%. Sequenced material: peripheral blood. The receptors stem from a man aged 18 to 30 with active or convalescent COVID-19.

This chain connects TRBV7-8 to TRBJ1-6; 7 bases fit TRBD1. The CDR3 extends over 12 amino acids. Trimming cost V 4 bases and J 9 bases; bases outside gene matches: 0. Germline V gene sequence: CDR1 SGHVS, CDR2 FQNEAQ. CDR3 nucleotide sequence: TGTGCCAGCAGCTCAGGGGGTTCACCCCTCCACTTT. This sequence encodes CASSSGGSPLHF.

In its sample, this clone was seen once. The CDR3 region has the DNA TGTGCCAGCAGTTTTGCAGGGCGCGCTCAGCCCCAGCATTTT. Its protein product is CASSFAGRAQPQHF. V usage is TRBV28 and J usage is TRBJ1-5, with D tentatively TRBD1 (5 bases). V lost 3 bases and J 6 bases, leaving 12 bases between the germline ends. There are 14 residues in the CDR3. Germline CDR1 and CDR2: MDHEN and SYDVKM.

The chain combines TRBV6-5 with TRBJ2-3; tentative D call: TRBD2 (5 bases). Looked up from germline, CDR1 is MNHEY and CDR2 is SVGAGI. The CDR3 contains 13 residues. The V gene lost 6 bases and the J gene lost 4 bases, with 11 bases spanning the gap. The CDR3 DNA follows: TGTGCCAGCAGATCACCGGGATCAGATACGCAGTATTTT. Its protein is CASRSPGSDTQYF.

The CDR3 spells CATSRSSNQPQHF. Written as DNA, the CDR3 is TGTGCCACCAGTAGGAGTAGCAATCAGCCCCAGCATTTT. This chain links TRBV24-1 with TRBJ1-5; no definite D call. V lost 6 bases and J lost 0, with 5 bases in between. The CDR3 runs to 13 residues. CDR1 is KGHDR, CDR2 SFDVKD, per germline.

The V and J genes are TRBV5-1 and TRBJ1-2; 8 bases map to TRBD1. This CDR3 is built from 16 residues. V lost 0 bases and J lost 4; bases outside the gene matches: 8. Germline V lookup: CDR1 SGHRS, CDR2 YFSETQ. The CDR3 protein is CASSLGTGLFVYGYTF. CDR3 sequence (DNA): TGCGCCAGCAGCTTGGGGACAGGGCTTTTTGTCTATGGCTACACCTTC.

V is TRBV28 and J is TRBJ1-6; D is unclear. Germline lookup yields CDR1 MDHEN and CDR2 SYDVKM. The CDR3 runs 11 residues. V lost 8 bases, J lost 7 bases, and 6 bases lay in between. The CDR3 loop is CASSRNSPLHF. The CDR3 DNA reads as TGTGCCAGCTCCAGGAATTCACCCCTCCACTTT.

V and J are TRBV28 and TRBJ1-2; TRBD1 might be the D (5 bases). The CDR3 runs 13 residues. Trimming cost V 6 bases and J 4 bases, with 12 bases left between them. Germline V CDR1 and CDR2: MDHEN, SYDVKM. The CDR3 is CASSQRDFYGYTF. CDR3 sequence (DNA): TGTGCCAGCAGCCAGAGGGACTTCTATGGCTACACCTTC.

The chain recombines TRBV27 with TRBJ2-3, with 7 positions matching TRBD2. From germline, CDR1 is MNHEY and CDR2 SMNVEV (reference sequence). V trimming: 3 bases; J trimming: 4 bases; junction bases outside the gene matches: 4. CDR3 length: 14 amino acids. CDR3 nucleotides: TGTGCCAGCAGTTTGGCGGGAGCGGCAGATACGCAGTATTTT. It encodes CASSLAGAADTQYF.

This clone was found once. The rearrangement joins TRBV12-3 or TRBV12-4 to TRBJ1-5; D uncertain. This CDR3 comprises 12 residues. Trimming removed 3 bases from V and 9 bases from J, with 9 bases in between. CDR3 DNA sequence: TGTGCCAGCAGTTTTCTGGGAGGGCCCCAGCATTTT. Protein: CASSFLGGPQHF.

This clone was observed a few times. This chain uses TRBV30 with TRBJ2-7; no clear D. Germline CDR1 reads GTSNPN; CDR2 reads SVGIG (reference sequence). Trimming took off 0 bases at V and 6 bases at J, with 9 bases between the two ends. This CDR3 has 12 amino acids. The CDR3 nucleotides are TGTGCCTGGAGTGTACAAAGAGGCGAGCAGTACTTC. Protein product: CAWSVQRGEQYF.

This clone was found a few times. This chain uses TRBV12-3 or TRBV12-4 with TRBJ1-1; the D is unclear. V was trimmed by 7 bases and J by 8 bases, leaving 17 bases between them. CDR3 length equals 13 residues. In nucleotides, the CDR3 is TGTGCCAGCACCAATGTAGAGGGCAGCGAAGCTTTCTTT. Amino acid sequence: CASTNVEGSEAFF.

V usage is TRBV20-1 and J usage is TRBJ2-2, with D maybe TRBD2 (5 bases). The CDR3 has 14 residues. Germline V gene sequence: CDR1 DFQATT, CDR2 SNEGSKA (reference sequence). V lost 3 bases, J lost 0 bases, and 8 bases lay in between. For the CDR3, the DNA is TGCAGTGCTAGTAGTAGCGCGAACACCGGGGAGCTGTTTTTT. Protein product: CSASSSANTGELFF.

The chain links TRBV3-1 (or the pseudogene TRBV3-2) to TRBJ1-3, with D maybe TRBD1 (5 bases). V was clipped by 0 bases and J by 3 bases, with 15 bases between them. The CDR3 sequence is 17 residues long. In germline, CDR1 is LGHDT, CDR2 YNNKEL (reference sequence). DNA of the CDR3: TGTGCCAGCAGCCAAGAATTTGGCAGGGTACATGGAAACACCATATATTTT. It codes for CASSQEFGRVHGNTIYF.

The V gene is TRBV10-1, the J gene TRBJ2-3, with D uncertain. The V gene lost 5 bases and the J gene lost 2 bases, with 8 bases spanning the gap. Germline V gene sequence: CDR1 WNHNN, CDR2 SYGVQD (reference sequence). CDR3 length: 13 amino acids. Written as DNA, the CDR3 is TGCGCCAGCAGTCAACAGAACACAGATACGCAGTATTTT. It yields the protein CASSQQNTDTQYF.

This sequence joins TRBV6-2 or TRBV6-3 and TRBJ1-2; D unresolved. V was trimmed by 0 bases and J by 4 bases, leaving 12 bases between them. CDR3 length: 15 amino acids. CDR1 and CDR2 from the germline V gene are MNHEY and SVGEGT. CDR3 coding DNA: TGTGCCAGCAGTTACTCGACACAGCCCCCCTATGGCTACACCTTC. Translated, it gives CASSYSTQPPYGYTF.

The genes are TRBV2 and TRBJ2-4; 9 bases align to TRBD2. Looked up from germline, CDR1 is SNHLY and CDR2 is FYNNEI. CDR3 length equals 16 residues. Trimming removed 6 bases from V and 3 bases from J; junction bases left unmatched: 9. As DNA, the CDR3 is TGTGCCAGCAGAGCCGGGACTAGCAGTATCAAAAACATTCAGTACTTC. It is translated as CASRAGTSSIKNIQYF.

This clone was found a few times. V usage is TRBV27 and J usage is TRBJ1-5, with TRBD1 matching over 7 bases. Germline V gives CDR1 MNHEY, CDR2 SMNVEV (reference sequence). The CDR3 runs to 14 residues. The ends lost 6 bases at V and 9 bases at J; junction bases unmatched: 11. The CDR3 DNA follows: TGTGCCAGCAGAGGTGAGGCAGGGGGTACGCCCCAGCATTTT. It encodes CASRGEAGGTPQHF.

This chain uses TRBV24-1 with TRBJ2-3, with a tentative D call TRBD1 (6 bases). There are 13 residues in the CDR3. Trimming took 4 bases from V and 8 from J, leaving 12 bases between them. CDR1 is KGHDR, CDR2 SFDVKD, per germline. CDR3 nucleotides: TGTGCCACCAGTGAGGTCAGGGGCGCTACGCAGTATTTT. Translated, it gives CATSEVRGATQYF.

The chain uses TRBV5-4 and TRBJ1-1; 7 bases fit TRBD1. This CDR3 is 15 amino acids long. The junction had 7 bases not matched to a gene; V was cut back by 0 bases and J by 5 bases. Germline V CDR1 and CDR2: SGHNT, YYREEE (reference sequence). DNA for the CDR3: TGTGCCAGCAGCTTGGTGGAGACAGGGCTTACTGAAGCTTTCTTT. Protein: CASSLVETGLTEAFF.

This chain's CDR3 is CASSGVTGSYEQYF. The CDR3 coding sequence is TGTGCCAGCAGTGGGGTGACAGGCTCCTACGAGCAGTACTTC. V and J are TRBV28 and TRBJ2-7, with D perhaps TRBD1 (6 bases). Germline-derived CDR1 and CDR2 are MDHEN and SYDVKM. Between the trimmed V and J ends, which lost 5 bases and 0 bases, there was a span of 11 bases. The CDR3 consists of 14 residues.

This rearrangement joins TRBV28 to TRBJ2-7; the match to TRBD2 covers 7 bases. The CDR3 covers 12 residues. Germline assignment: CDR1 MDHEN and CDR2 SYDVKM. Trimming at V came to 7 bases and at J to 3 bases, leaving 3 bases not matched to a gene. CDR3 sequence (DNA): TGTGCCAGCACGACTAGCTTCTACGAGCAGTACTTC. Protein sequence: CASTTSFYEQYF. Full variable domain (outside the CDR3, taken from reference TRBV28 and TRBJ2-7): DVKVTQSSRYLVKRTGEKVFLECVQDMDHENMFWYRQDPGLGLRLIYFSYDVKMKEKGDIPEGYSVSREKKERFSLILESASTNQTSMYLCASTTSFYEQYFGPGTRLTVT.

This clone has a single count. The chain couples TRBV9 to TRBJ2-2; D not resolved. V lost 1 base, J lost 6 bases, and 13 bases lay in between. Germline values: CDR1 SGDLS, CDR2 YYNGEE. There are 15 residues in the CDR3. The CDR3 nucleotides are TGTGCCAGCAGCGTAACCCAGTATGGGCCCGGGGAGCTGTTTTTT. Translation: CASSVTQYGPGELFF.

V is TRBV27 and J is TRBJ2-1; a weak D match, TRBD1 (5 bases). This CDR3 has 12 residues. Germline values: CDR1 MNHEY, CDR2 SMNVEV (reference sequence). V dropped 8 bases and J dropped 8 bases, with 13 bases sitting between them. In nucleotides, the CDR3 is TGTGCCAGCCCTCAAGGGGTATATGAGCAGTTCTTC. Translation: CASPQGVYEQFF.

The chain joins TRBV7-3 to TRBJ2-3, with D unresolved. Germline V lookup: CDR1 SGHTA, CDR2 FQGTGA. V was clipped by 2 bases and J by 2 bases, with 5 bases between them. This CDR3 contains 13 residues. The CDR3, as DNA: TGTGCCAGCAGCTTAGCGGCCACAGATACGCAGTATTTT. It specifies CASSLAATDTQYF.

The CDR3 here is CASSLSTGNEQFF. The CDR3 coding sequence is TGCGCCAGCAGCTTGTCTACGGGCAATGAGCAGTTCTTC. The V gene is TRBV5-1, the J gene TRBJ2-1; no clear D gene. V lost 1 base and J lost 6, with 8 bases in between. Germline lookup yields CDR1 SGHRS and CDR2 YFSETQ. The CDR3 is 13 amino acids.

V usage is TRBV6-5 and J usage is TRBJ1-5; D not certain. Germline V gene data show CDR1 as MNHEY and CDR2 as SVGAGI. This CDR3 is built from 15 residues. The germline V and J ends were trimmed by 4 bases and 6 bases, with 16 bases remaining between them. CDR3 sequence (DNA): TGTGCCAGCAGTTCCAACCGGGAGACACTTCAGCCCCAGCATTTT. This sequence encodes CASSSNRETLQPQHF.

The V gene is TRBV7-9, the J gene TRBJ2-7; 9 bases are shared with TRBD2. V lost 5 bases and J lost 7; bases outside the gene matches: 15. In germline, CDR1 is SEHNR, CDR2 FQNEAQ (reference sequence). The CDR3 runs to 16 residues. The CDR3 DNA follows: TGTGCCAGCAGCACCTGGACTAGCGCGAGCCCTGGGGAGCAGTACTTC. This translates into CASSTWTSASPGEQYF. Using reference TRBV7-9 and TRBJ2-7 for the parts outside the CDR3, the full variable domain is DTGVSQNPRHKITKRGQNVTFRCDPISEHNRLYWYRQTLGQGPEFLTYFQNEAQLEKSRLLSDRFSAERPKGSFSTLEIQRTEQGDSAMYLCASSTWTSASPGEQYFGPGTRLTVT.

The chain employs TRBV6-2 or TRBV6-3 and TRBJ2-7; possibly TRBD2 for D (6 bases). Germline V gene lookup returns CDR1 MNHEY and CDR2 SVGEGT. V was pared by 2 bases and J by 6 bases, with 11 bases between. CDR3 length equals 13 residues. The CDR3 protein is CASSYGLGGEQYF. CDR3 bases: TGTGCCAGCAGTTACGGACTGGGGGGCGAGCAGTACTTC.

The genes are TRBV15 and TRBJ1-5, with D perhaps TRBD1 (5 bases). Germline V gives CDR1 LNHNV, CDR2 YYDKDF (reference sequence). There are 16 residues in the CDR3. Trimming took off 0 bases at V and 2 bases at J, with 11 bases between the two ends. The DNA for the CDR3 is TGTGCCACCAGCAGAGATATGATAGGGGGCAATCAGCCCCAGCATTTT. It yields the protein CATSRDMIGGNQPQHF. Full variable domain (missing parts from reference TRBV15 and TRBJ1-5): DAMVIQNPRYQVTQFGKPVTLSCSQTLNHNVMYWYQQKSSQAPKLLFHYYDKDFNNEADTPDNFQSRRPNTSFCFLDIRSPGLGDTAMYLCATSRDMIGGNQPQHFGDGTRLSIL.

The genes are TRBV24-1 and TRBJ2-5; 9 bases agree with TRBD2. The ends lost 3 bases at V and 5 bases at J; junction bases unmatched: 9. This CDR3 spans 16 amino acids. Germline V lookup: CDR1 KGHDR, CDR2 SFDVKD. The CDR3 sequence: CATSDSLAGYSETQYF. Written as DNA, the CDR3 is TGTGCCACCAGTGATAGCCTAGCGGGATACAGCGAGACCCAGTACTTC.

The chain joins TRBV6-1 to TRBJ1-5; tentatively, D is TRBD1 (6 bases). Per the germline V gene, CDR1 is MNHNS and CDR2 is SASEGT. The CDR3 totals 15 residues. Trimming removed 1 base at V and 6 bases at J, with 13 bases between. CDR3 DNA sequence: TGTGCCAGCAGTGAAGTAGGGAGGGGGAGTCAGCCCCAGCATTTT. As protein: CASSEVGRGSQPQHF.

This clone showed up just a few times. One junction end disagrees with the germline gene, perhaps due to a read error. This sequence joins TRBV7-7 and TRBJ2-1; the match to TRBD1 covers 7 bases. CDR3 length: 16 residues. Germline CDR1 SSHAT, CDR2 FNYEAQ (reference sequence). The CDR3 region is CASSLSLHDLQGEQFF. The CDR3 DNA reads TGTGCTAGCAGCTTAAGCCTACATGATTTACAGGGGGAGCAGTTCTTC.